The rows below give T cell receptor beta chains drawn from one sample of a study of cytomegalovirus exposure and HLA in healthy donors. The method was immunoSEQ multiplex PCR; TCRdb's version includes in-frame clones alone and lacks a portion of them. The sample shows 150,000 to 200,000 clones, around 81% of them seen only once. The specimen was PBMCs. These receptors came from a woman in her thirties in good health and CMV-seropositive. CDR3s include the opening cysteine and the closing phenylalanine or tryptophan. The D gene is left open where the match is weak. A row's size may be missing; if present it is once, few, many or a size class.

d_call clone_size j_call v_call cdr3_nt cdr3_aa
TRBD2 few TRBJ2-1 TRBV19 TGTGCCAGTGCCCGACTAGCGGGGTGGTCCTACAATGAGCAGTTCTTC CASARLAGWSYNEQFF
- once TRBJ2-7 TRBV28 TGTGCCAGCAGTTTTTGGTCACTAACTACCTACGAGCAGTACTTC CASSFWSLTTYEQYF
TRBD2 - TRBJ2-2 TRBV2 TGTGCCAGTACGGGGAGGGCGGCCAACACCGGGGAGCTGTTTTTT CASTGRAANTGELFF
TRBD1 - TRBJ2-7 TRBV15 TGTGCCACCAGCACGGGGACAGGGGGTTCCTACGCGCAGTACTTC CATSTGTGGSYAQYF
TRBD1 - TRBJ1-2 TRBV7-8 TGTGCCAGCAGCCTAAACAGGGGGCAGGGATATGGCTACACCTTC CASSLNRGQGYGYTF
TRBD1 - TRBJ1-2 TRBV5-4 TGTGCCAGCAGCTTTGACAGGGCCAACTATGGCTACACCTTC CASSFDRANYGYTF
TRBD1 - TRBJ2-1 TRBV7-9 TGTGCCAGCAGCCCGAGGAGGACAGGGTACAGTGAGCAGTTCTTC CASSPRRTGYSEQFF
TRBD1 - TRBJ1-5 TRBV19 TGTGCCAGCCTTCGACAGGGAAGCAATCAGCCCCAGCATTTT CASLRQGSNQPQHF
TRBD1 - TRBJ1-2 TRBV28 TGTGCCAGCAGTCTTACAGGGGGATACTATGGCTACACCTTC CASSLTGGYYGYTF
TRBD1 few TRBJ1-5 TRBV15 TGTGCCACCAGCAGGGACAGGGTTTATAGCAATCAGCCCCAGCATTTT CATSRDRVYSNQPQHF
- - TRBJ1-1 TRBV4-3 TGCGCCAGCAGCCAAGTTGGTATGGAGGGCTGGGGGGATGGTGGAGGGAACACTGAAGCTTTCTTT CASSQVGMEGWGDGGGNTEAFF
TRBD1 - TRBJ1-2 TRBV15 TGTGCCACCAGCAGGACAGGGAAAGATGGCTACACCTTC CATSRTGKDGYTF
- - TRBJ2-1 TRBV11-2 TGTGCCAGCAGCTGGCTCCCAAGGGGCCCTCCTAATGAGCAGTTCTTC CASSWLPRGPPNEQFF
- - TRBJ1-5 TRBV19 TGTGCCAGTACCCTAAGCCGCAATCAGCCCCAGCATTTT CASTLSRNQPQHF
- - TRBJ2-7 TRBV7-6 TGTGCCAGCAGCTTAGACCGGGGTGGAGGCTACGAGCAGTACTTC CASSLDRGGGYEQYF
- - TRBJ1-5 TRBV18 TGTGCCAGCTCACCGATAGCTAATCAGCCCCAGCATTTT CASSPIANQPQHF
- - TRBJ1-4 TRBV7-9 TGTGCCAGCAGCCCCGGGCCCTGGGGCGATGAAAAACTGTTTTTT CASSPGPWGDEKLFF
- few TRBJ2-5 TRBV19 TGTGCCAGTAGTATCGGGGCAGGGAGGTTGACAGAGACCCAGTACTTC CASSIGAGRLTETQYF
- - TRBJ2-7 TRBV28 TGTGCCAGCAGTTTAGGGGAGGGGGACGAGCAGTACTTC CASSLGEGDEQYF
- - TRBJ2-7 TRBV5-1 TGCGCCAGCAGCCCCTGGACAGGGAGGGACGAGCAGTACTTC CASSPWTGRDEQYF